The 24 T cell receptor beta chains given below trace back to one sample, sequenced in a study of CD8+ T cells in alopecia areata. Extracted from the samples, RNA was reverse transcribed into cDNA to serve as the sequencing template. TCRdb keeps only in-frame clones here, not all; method: immunoSEQ multiplex PCR. This repertoire shows fewer than 250,000 clones, about 60% found once; its top ten account for around 0.46%. Sequencing used CD4+ T cells sorted from blood, obtained at week 0. The receptors come from a human donor with alopecia areata.

This clone was picked up many times. The DNA for the CDR3 is TGTGCCAGCAGCTTGTACCGGGGAAGGGACTATGGCTACACCTTC. Its protein product is CASSLYRGRDYGYTF. V usage is TRBV5-6 and J usage is TRBJ1-2; D not resolved. V was shortened by 1 base and J by 3 bases, with 13 bases between the two germline ends. The CDR3 has 15 residues. Germline V gene sequence: CDR1 SGHDT, CDR2 YYEEEE.

This rearrangement joins TRBV30 to TRBJ2-1; the D gene is possibly TRBD1 (6 bases). The CDR3 is 13 amino acids. V shed 7 bases and J shed 6 bases, with 16 bases lying between them. CDR1 GTSNPN and CDR2 SVGIG come from the germline V gene (reference sequence). CDR3 region: CASQGRALNEQFF. CDR3 nucleotides: TGTGCCTCGCAGGGGCGGGCCCTCAATGAGCAGTTCTTC. The full variable domain, in which reference TRBV30 and TRBJ2-1 provide the parts outside the CDR3, is SQTIHQWPATLVQPVGSPLSLECTVEGTSNPNLYWYRQAAGRGLQLLFYSVGIGQISSEVPQNLSASRPQDRQFILSSKKLLLSDSGFYLCASQGRALNEQFFGPGTRLTVL.

This clone was picked up many times. CDR3 residues: CASSYSYGEAFF. CDR3 coding DNA: TGTGCCAGCAGTTACTCGTATGGAGAAGCTTTCTTT. The chain links TRBV6-6 to TRBJ1-1; unclear D gene. The V end lost 0 bases, the J end lost 8 bases, and 7 bases lay between the germline ends. Germline CDR1 is MNHNY and CDR2 is SVGAGI (reference sequence). The CDR3 is made up of 12 amino acids.

The rearrangement joins TRBV10-3 to TRBJ2-7; 8 bases match TRBD2. Germline V gene sequence: CDR1 ENHRY, CDR2 SYGVKD. V dropped 0 bases and J dropped 1; count of bases not matched to a gene: 8. The CDR3 sequence is 17 residues long. For the CDR3, the DNA is TGTGCCATCAGTGAGTCGTCAATAACTAGCGGATCCTACGAGCAGTACTTC. It codes for CAISESSITSGSYEQYF.

V usage is TRBV30 and J usage is TRBJ2-4; D gene uncertain. CDR3 size: 14 residues. Germline V gives CDR1 GTSNPN, CDR2 SVGIG (reference sequence). Deletions cut 4 bases from V and 0 bases from J, with 10 bases between. CDR3 loop: CAWNKHIAKNIQYF. The CDR3 DNA is TGTGCCTGGAATAAACACATAGCCAAAAACATTCAGTACTTC.

This clone was observed a few times. The gene calls are TRBV29-1 and TRBJ2-2; TRBD1 matches at 8 bases. Germline V gene data show CDR1 as SQVTM and CDR2 as ANQGSEA. After removal of 1 base from V and 0 bases from J, the junction contained 7 bases not matched to a gene. This CDR3 is 17 amino acids long. The CDR3 region is CSVEGARDRSNTGELFF. The DNA for the CDR3 is TGCAGCGTTGAAGGCGCCCGGGACAGGTCGAACACCGGGGAGCTGTTTTTT.

The chain couples TRBV6-5 to TRBJ2-7; D might be TRBD2 (6 bases). Per germline, CDR1 MNHEY and CDR2 SVGAGI. V was clipped by 4 bases and J by 0 bases, with 13 bases between them. The CDR3 length is 15 residues. This chain's CDR3 is CASSSHRDFSYEQYF. In DNA, the CDR3 is TGTGCCAGCAGTTCTCACCGGGACTTCTCCTACGAGCAGTACTTC.

The rearrangement links TRBV9 to TRBJ2-1; perhaps TRBD1 as D (6 bases). The CDR3 consists of 12 residues. Germline V gives CDR1 SGDLS, CDR2 YYNGEE. The V end was cut by 4 bases, the J end by 9 bases, with 11 bases between. The CDR3 here is CASSLEGVEQFF. CDR3 in DNA: TGTGCCAGCAGCCTCGAGGGGGTTGAGCAGTTCTTC.

The sample holds a few counts of this clone. The V gene is TRBV5-1, the J gene TRBJ2-6; 8 bases agree with TRBD1. The ends lost 3 bases at V and 0 bases at J; junction bases unmatched: 8. The CDR3 extends over 18 amino acids. The germline CDR1 and CDR2 sequences are SGHRS and YFSETQ. The CDR3 nucleotides are TGCGCCAGCAGCTCGCGGGACAGGTCAATCTCTGGGGCCAACGTCCTGACTTTC. Amino acid sequence: CASSSRDRSISGANVLTF.

The chain recombines TRBV6-1 with TRBJ2-7, with D perhaps given as TRBD1 or TRBD2 (5 bases each). V was cut by 2 bases and J by 4 bases, with 6 bases left in between. Per germline, CDR1 MNHNS and CDR2 SASEGT. The CDR3 spans 12 residues. CDR3 in amino acids: CASSEWGYEQYF. DNA of the CDR3: TGTGCCAGCAGTGAATGGGGGTACGAGCAGTACTTC.

CDR3 sequence reads: CASSLAGSTQYF. In DNA form, the CDR3 reads TGTGCCAGCAGCTTAGCGGGGAGCACCCAGTACTTC. V is TRBV7-8 and J is TRBJ2-5; D is perhaps TRBD2 (5 bases). This CDR3 spans 12 amino acids. The V gene lost 0 bases and the J gene lost 8 bases, with 7 bases spanning the gap. CDR1 and CDR2 (germline): SGHVS, FQNEAQ.

The chain is built from TRBV25-1 and TRBJ1-6, with a possible D match to TRBD1 (5 bases). The length of the CDR3 is 14 residues. Deletions cut 4 bases from V and 7 bases from J, with 11 bases between. Per the germline V gene, CDR1 is MGHDK and CDR2 is SYGVNS. DNA of the CDR3: TGTGCCAGCAGTGGATCAGGGTGGAATTCACCCCTCCACTTT. Its protein product is CASSGSGWNSPLHF. Full variable domain (rest looked up from reference TRBV25-1 and TRBJ1-6): EADIYQTPRYLVIGTGKKITLECSQTMGHDKMYWYQQDPGMELHLIHYSYGVNSTEKGDLSSESTVSRIRTEHFPLTLESARPSHTSQYLCASSGSGWNSPLHFGNGTRLTVT.

This rearrangement joins TRBV30 to TRBJ2-5, with 11 bases that match TRBD2. The V segment lost 3 bases and the J segment 1 base; nucleotides outside the gene matches: 7. The CDR3 length is 16 residues. Germline-derived CDR1 and CDR2 are GTSNPN and SVGIG (reference sequence). The CDR3 region has the DNA TGTGCCTGGAGGGAGGGACTAGCGGAAGCCCAAGAGACCCAGTACTTC. It is translated as CAWREGLAEAQETQYF.

This clone was seen only a few times. The rearrangement uses TRBV25-1 and TRBJ1-5; the D is unclear. The ends were cut back, 2 bases at V and 7 bases at J, with 6 bases in the middle. The CDR3 has 12 residues. Germline V gene data show CDR1 as MGHDK and CDR2 as SYGVNS. This CDR3 reads CASSEGRQPQHF. DNA for the CDR3: TGTGCCAGCAGTGAAGGGAGACAGCCCCAGCATTTT.

The V and J genes are TRBV13 and TRBJ1-6; 8 nucleotides align to TRBD1. The CDR3 sequence is 13 residues long. V lost 11 bases, J lost 6 bases, and 6 bases stayed unmatched. The V gene's germline CDR1 is PRHDT and CDR2 FYEKMQ (reference sequence). As DNA, the CDR3 is TGTGCCTCGCAGGGGGCCTCTAATTCACCCCTCCACTTT. Translated, it gives CASQGASNSPLHF.

This clone turned up a few times. The chain uses TRBV30 and TRBJ2-7, with TRBD1 matching 8 bases. CDR1 GTSNPN and CDR2 SVGIG come from the germline V gene (reference sequence). J was trimmed by 6 bases and V by 0 bases; bases with no gene match: 13. The CDR3 loop spans 16 amino acids. The CDR3: CAWSVGPNRGLIEQYF. The DNA for the CDR3 is TGTGCCTGGAGTGTGGGCCCGAACAGGGGGTTGATCGAGCAGTACTTC.

This clone was detected only a few times. The rearrangement joins TRBV4-1 to TRBJ1-5; 10 nucleotides line up with TRBD1. Germline V gene data show CDR1 as MGHRA and CDR2 as YSYEKL. V was pared by 4 bases and J by 10 bases, with 1 base of the junction left unmatched. This CDR3 comprises 12 residues. DNA for the CDR3: TGCGCCAGCAGCCGGACAGGGGGTCCCCAGCATTTT. Its translation is CASSRTGGPQHF.

This chain uses TRBV18 with TRBJ2-7; 13 bases agree with TRBD2. CDR1 is KGHSH and CDR2 is LQKENI in the germline V gene. Losses at the gene ends were 2 bases for V and 2 bases for J; bases not matched to a gene: 3. The CDR3 loop spans 16 amino acids. The chain's CDR3 is CASSPGTSGTAYEQYF. In DNA form, the CDR3 reads TGTGCCAGCTCACCAGGGACTAGCGGGACTGCCTACGAGCAGTACTTC. The whole variable domain, remainder taken from reference TRBV18 and TRBJ2-7, is NAGVMQNPRHLVRRRGQEARLRCSPMKGHSHVYWYRQLPEEGLKFMVYLQKENIIDESGMPKERFSAEFPKEGPSILRIQQVVRGDSAAYFCASSPGTSGTAYEQYFGPGTRLTVT.

This rearrangement joins TRBV15 to TRBJ2-7; D ambiguous. The germline V and J ends were trimmed by 2 bases and 1 base, with 0 bases remaining between them. The CDR3 loop spans 11 amino acids. Germline CDR1 is LNHNV and CDR2 is YYDKDF (reference sequence). CDR3 DNA: TGTGCCACCAGCAGATCCTACGAGCAGTACTTC. Translated: CATSRSYEQYF.

In this sample, this clone turned up once. Other nucleotide sequences from this sample produce the same CDR3. The gene calls are TRBV11-2 and TRBJ2-1, with D uncertain. CDR3 size: 12 residues. V dropped 2 bases and J dropped 10 bases, with 9 bases sitting between them. Germline CDR1 and CDR2: SGHAT and FQNNGV. DNA for the CDR3: TGTGCCAGCAGCTTAAGTGGGGTCGAGCAGTTCTTC. Its protein is CASSLSGVEQFF.

The chain combines TRBV6-1 with TRBJ2-3; no definite D call. Trimming pared 6 bases from V and 3 bases from J, leaving 16 bases between. The germline V gene has CDR1 MNHNS and CDR2 SASEGT. The CDR3 length is 15 residues. This CDR3 reads CASRVTLDPTDTQYF. The CDR3 nucleotides read TGTGCCAGCAGGGTTACCCTGGACCCTACAGATACGCAGTATTTT.

This chain uses TRBV5-6 with TRBJ2-1, with 8 bases aligning to TRBD1. The V gene end was trimmed by 4 bases and the J gene end by 2 bases; junction bases not matched to a gene: 5. CDR1 is SGHDT and CDR2 is YYEEEE in the germline V gene. CDR3 length: 15 residues. CDR3 coding DNA: TGTGCCAGCAGCCCCCCGGGACAGGCCTACAATGAGCAGTTCTTC. This gives the protein CASSPPGQAYNEQFF.

This sequence joins TRBV29-1 and TRBJ2-7; 8 positions match TRBD1. This CDR3 has 14 amino acids. Germline CDR1 is SQVTM and CDR2 is ANQGSEA. J lost 4 bases, V lost 4 bases, and 9 bases had no gene match. CDR3 sequence: CSVGGKGQAYEQYF. The DNA for the CDR3 is TGCAGCGTTGGTGGTAAGGGACAGGCTTACGAGCAGTACTTC.

This clone has just a few counts. The chain combines TRBV4-1 with TRBJ2-1; D may match TRBD1 or TRBD2 (5 bases each). Trimming removed 4 bases at V and 5 bases at J, with 21 bases between. This CDR3 has 17 residues. Germline V lookup: CDR1 MGHRA, CDR2 YSYEKL. The CDR3 DNA is TGCGCCAGCAGCCCCCGGACATTTCGGGAAAACCACAATGAGCAGTTCTTC. Translation gives CASSPRTFRENHNEQFF.